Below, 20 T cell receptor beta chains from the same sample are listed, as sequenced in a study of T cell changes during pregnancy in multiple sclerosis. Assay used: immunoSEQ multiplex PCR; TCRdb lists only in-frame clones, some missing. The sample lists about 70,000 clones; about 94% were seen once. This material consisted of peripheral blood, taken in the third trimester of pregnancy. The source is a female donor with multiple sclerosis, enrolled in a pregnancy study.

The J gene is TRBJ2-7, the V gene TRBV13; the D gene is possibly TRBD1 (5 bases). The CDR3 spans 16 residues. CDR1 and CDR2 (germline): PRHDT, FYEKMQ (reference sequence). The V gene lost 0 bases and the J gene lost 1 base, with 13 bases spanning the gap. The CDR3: CASSLGTTVLSYEQYF. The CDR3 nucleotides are TGTGCCAGCAGCTTAGGCACGACAGTACTATCCTACGAGCAGTACTTC.

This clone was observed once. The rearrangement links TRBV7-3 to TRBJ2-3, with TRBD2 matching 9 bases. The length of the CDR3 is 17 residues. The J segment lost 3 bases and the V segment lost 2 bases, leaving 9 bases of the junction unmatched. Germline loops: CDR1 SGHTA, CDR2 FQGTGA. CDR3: CASSLGSGLAGTDTQYF. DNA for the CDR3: TGTGCCAGCAGCTTAGGGTCGGGACTAGCCGGAACAGATACGCAGTATTTT.

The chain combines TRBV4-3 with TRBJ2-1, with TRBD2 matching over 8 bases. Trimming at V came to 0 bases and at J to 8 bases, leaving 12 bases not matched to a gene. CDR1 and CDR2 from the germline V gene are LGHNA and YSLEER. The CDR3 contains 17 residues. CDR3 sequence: CASSQEGLAGVGDEQFF. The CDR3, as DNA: TGCGCCAGCAGCCAAGAAGGCCTAGCGGGCGTCGGGGATGAGCAGTTCTTC.

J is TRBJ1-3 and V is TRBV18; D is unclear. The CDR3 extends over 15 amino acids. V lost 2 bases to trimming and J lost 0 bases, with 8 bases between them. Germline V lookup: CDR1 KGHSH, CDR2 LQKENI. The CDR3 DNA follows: TGTGCCAGCTCACCAGACACCTACTCTGGAAACACCATATATTTT. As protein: CASSPDTYSGNTIYF.

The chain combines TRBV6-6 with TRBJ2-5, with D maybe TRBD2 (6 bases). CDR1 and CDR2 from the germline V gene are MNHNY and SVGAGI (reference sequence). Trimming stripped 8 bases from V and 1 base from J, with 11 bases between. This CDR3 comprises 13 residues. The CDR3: CASCGGFQETQYF. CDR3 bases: TGTGCCAGCTGTGGGGGGTTCCAAGAGACCCAGTACTTC.

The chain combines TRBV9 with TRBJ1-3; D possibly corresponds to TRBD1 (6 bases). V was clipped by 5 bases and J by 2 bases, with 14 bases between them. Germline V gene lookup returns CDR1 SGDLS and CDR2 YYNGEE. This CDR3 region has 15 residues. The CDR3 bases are TGTGCCAGCAGTTCCACAGGGTTCACTGGAAACACCATATATTTT. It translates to CASSSTGFTGNTIYF. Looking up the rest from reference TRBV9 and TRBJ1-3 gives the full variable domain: DSGVTQTPKHLITATGQRVTLRCSPRSGDLSVYWYQQSLDQGLQFLIQYYNGEERAKGNILERFSAQQFPDLHSELNLSSLELGDSALYFCASSSTGFTGNTIYFGEGSWLTVV.

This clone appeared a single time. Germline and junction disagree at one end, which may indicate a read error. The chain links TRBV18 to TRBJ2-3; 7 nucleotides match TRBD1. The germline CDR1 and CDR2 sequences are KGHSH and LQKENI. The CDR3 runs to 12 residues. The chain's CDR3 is CASSQGTDTQYF. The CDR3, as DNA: TGTGCCAGTTCACAGGGGACAGATACGCAGTATTTT.

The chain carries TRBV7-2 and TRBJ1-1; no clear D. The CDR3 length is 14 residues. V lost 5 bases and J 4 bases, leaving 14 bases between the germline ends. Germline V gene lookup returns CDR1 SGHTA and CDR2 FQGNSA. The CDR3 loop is CASSPEEVRTEAFF. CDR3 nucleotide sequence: TGTGCCAGCAGCCCGGAGGAGGTCCGCACTGAAGCTTTCTTT.

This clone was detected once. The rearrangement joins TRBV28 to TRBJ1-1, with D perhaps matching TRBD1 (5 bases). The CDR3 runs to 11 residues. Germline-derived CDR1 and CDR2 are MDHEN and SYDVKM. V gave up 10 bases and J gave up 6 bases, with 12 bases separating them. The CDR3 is CATGRGAEAFF. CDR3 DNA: TGTGCCACCGGGAGGGGTGCTGAAGCTTTCTTT.

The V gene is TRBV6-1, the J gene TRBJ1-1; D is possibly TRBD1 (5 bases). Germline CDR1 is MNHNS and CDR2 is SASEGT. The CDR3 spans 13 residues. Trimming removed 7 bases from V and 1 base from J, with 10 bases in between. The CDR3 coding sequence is TGTGCCAGCATTAAGACAGCGAACACTGAAGCTTTCTTT. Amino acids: CASIKTANTEAFF.

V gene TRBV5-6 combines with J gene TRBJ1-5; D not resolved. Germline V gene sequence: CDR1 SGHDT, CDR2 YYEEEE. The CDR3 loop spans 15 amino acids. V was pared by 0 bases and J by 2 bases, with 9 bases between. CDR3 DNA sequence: TGTGCCAGCAGCTTGGCCGGGTCGGGCAATCAGCCCCAGCATTTT. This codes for CASSLAGSGNQPQHF. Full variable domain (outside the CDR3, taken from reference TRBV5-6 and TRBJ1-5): DAGVTQSPTHLIKTRGQQVTLRCSPKSGHDTVSWYQQALGQGPQFIFQYYEEEERQRGNFPDRFSGHQFPNYSSELNVNALLLGDSALYLCASSLAGSGNQPQHFGDGTRLSIL.

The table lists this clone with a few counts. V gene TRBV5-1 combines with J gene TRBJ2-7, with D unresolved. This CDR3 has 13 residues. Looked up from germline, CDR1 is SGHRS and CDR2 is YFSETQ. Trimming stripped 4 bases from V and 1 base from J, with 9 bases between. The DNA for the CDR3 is TGCGCCAGCAGCATCACTGCATCCTACGAGCAGTACTTC. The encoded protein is CASSITASYEQYF.

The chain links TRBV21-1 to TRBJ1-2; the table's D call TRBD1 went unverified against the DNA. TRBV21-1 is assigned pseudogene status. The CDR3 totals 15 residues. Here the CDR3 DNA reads TGTGCCAGCATAGACAATACCGGGACAGATGATGGCTACACCTTC. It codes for CASIDNTGTDDGYTF.

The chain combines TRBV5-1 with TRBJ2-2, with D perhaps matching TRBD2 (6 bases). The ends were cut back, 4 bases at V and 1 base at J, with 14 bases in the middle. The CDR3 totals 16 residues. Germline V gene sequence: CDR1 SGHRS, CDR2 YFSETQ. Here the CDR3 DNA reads TGCGCCAGCAGCCCTGGAGGGACGTTGAACACCGGGGAGCTGTTTTTT. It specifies CASSPGGTLNTGELFF. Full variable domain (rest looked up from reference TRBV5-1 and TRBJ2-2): KAGVTQTPRYLIKTRGQQVTLSCSPISGHRSVSWYQQTPGQGLQFLFEYFSETQRNKGNFPGRFSGRQFSNSRSEMNVSTLELGDSALYLCASSPGGTLNTGELFFGEGSRLTVL.

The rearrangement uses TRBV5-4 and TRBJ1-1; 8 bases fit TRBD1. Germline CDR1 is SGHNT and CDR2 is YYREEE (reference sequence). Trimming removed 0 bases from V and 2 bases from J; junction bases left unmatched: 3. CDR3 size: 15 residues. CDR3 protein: CASSLVGQGNTEAFF. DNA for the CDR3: TGTGCCAGCAGCTTGGTAGGACAGGGCAACACTGAAGCTTTCTTT. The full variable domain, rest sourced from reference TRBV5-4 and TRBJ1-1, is ETGVTQSPTHLIKTRGQQVTLRCSSQSGHNTVSWYQQALGQGPQFIFQYYREEENGRGNFPPRFSGLQFPNYSSELNVNALELDDSALYLCASSLVGQGNTEAFFGQGTRLTVV.

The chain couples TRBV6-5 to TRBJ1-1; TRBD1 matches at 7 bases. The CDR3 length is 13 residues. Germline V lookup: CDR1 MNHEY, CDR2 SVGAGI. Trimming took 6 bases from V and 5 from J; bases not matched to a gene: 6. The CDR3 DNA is TGTGCCAGCAGCCTTGACAGGGAGACTGAAGCTTTCTTT. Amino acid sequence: CASSLDRETEAFF.

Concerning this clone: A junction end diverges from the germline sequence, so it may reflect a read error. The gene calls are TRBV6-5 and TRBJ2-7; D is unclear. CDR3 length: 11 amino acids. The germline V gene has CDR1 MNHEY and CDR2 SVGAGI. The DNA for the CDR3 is TGTGCCAGCAGCTCGTCCTACGGGCAGTACTTC. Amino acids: CASSSSYGQYF.

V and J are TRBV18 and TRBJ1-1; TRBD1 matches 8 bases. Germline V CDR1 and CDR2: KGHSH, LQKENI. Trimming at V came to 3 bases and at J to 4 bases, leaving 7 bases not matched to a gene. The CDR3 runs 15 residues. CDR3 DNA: TGTGCCAGCTCACCTACCGGACAGGGTGGCACTGAAGCTTTCTTT. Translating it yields CASSPTGQGGTEAFF.

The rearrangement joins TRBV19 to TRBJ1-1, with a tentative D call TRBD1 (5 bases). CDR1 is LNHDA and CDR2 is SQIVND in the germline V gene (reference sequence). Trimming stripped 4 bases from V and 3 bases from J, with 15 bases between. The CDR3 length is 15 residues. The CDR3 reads CASSNGQTADTEAFF. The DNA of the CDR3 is TGTGCCAGTAGTAATGGCCAGACAGCCGACACTGAAGCTTTCTTT.

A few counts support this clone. DNA for the CDR3: TGTGCCAGCAGTGAGGCAGTGATCTATGGCTACACCTTC. Protein product: CASSEAVIYGYTF. The rearrangement uses TRBV2 and TRBJ1-2; D remains ambiguous. Trimming removed 3 bases from V and 4 bases from J, with 9 bases in between. CDR1 is SNHLY and CDR2 is FYNNEI in the germline V gene. There are 13 residues in the CDR3. Filled out from reference TRBV2 and TRBJ1-2, the complete variable domain reads EPEVTQTPSHQVTQMGQEVILRCVPISNHLYFYWYRQILGQKVEFLVSFYNNEISEKSEIFDDQFSVERPDGSNFTLKIRSTKLEDSAMYFCASSEAVIYGYTFGSGTRLTVV.